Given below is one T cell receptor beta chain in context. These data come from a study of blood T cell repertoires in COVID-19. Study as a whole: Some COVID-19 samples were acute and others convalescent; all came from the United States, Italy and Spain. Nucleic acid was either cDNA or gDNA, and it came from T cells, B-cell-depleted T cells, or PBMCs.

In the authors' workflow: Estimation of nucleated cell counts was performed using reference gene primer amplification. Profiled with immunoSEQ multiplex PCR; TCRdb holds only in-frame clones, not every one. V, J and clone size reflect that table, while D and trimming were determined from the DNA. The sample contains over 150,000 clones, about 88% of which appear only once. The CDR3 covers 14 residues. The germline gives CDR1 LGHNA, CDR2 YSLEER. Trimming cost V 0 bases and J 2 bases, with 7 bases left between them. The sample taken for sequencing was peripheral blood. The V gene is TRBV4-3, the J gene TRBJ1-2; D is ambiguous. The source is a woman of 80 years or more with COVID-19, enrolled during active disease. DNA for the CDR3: TGCGCCAGCAGCCAAGACTACGGGAACTATGGCTACACCTTC. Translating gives CASSQDYGNYGYTF.